Sequencing of this T cell receptor (beta chain) was carried out in a study of T cell repertoires in cytomegalovirus infection. In this sample, this clonotype turned up many times. CDR3 length equals 15 residues. Trimming stripped 9 bases from V and 0 bases from J, with 16 bases between. Germline CDR1 and CDR2: LGHNA and YNFKEQ. In TCRdb, the reads were re-called with MiXCR into one record per CDR3 protein. The sample yields hundreds of thousands of distinct CDR3 sequences, roughly 10% seen once. V and J are TRBV4-2 and TRBJ2-3; the D is unclear. The specimen sequenced was PBMCs. This clonotype originated in a human donor in good health (CMV status not recorded). Some clones in this sample may be carry-over from other donors' samples. The CDR3: CARSSTYTSTDTQYF. The DNA for the CDR3 is TGTGCCAGGTCATCGACATACACTAGCACAGATACGCAGTATTTT.